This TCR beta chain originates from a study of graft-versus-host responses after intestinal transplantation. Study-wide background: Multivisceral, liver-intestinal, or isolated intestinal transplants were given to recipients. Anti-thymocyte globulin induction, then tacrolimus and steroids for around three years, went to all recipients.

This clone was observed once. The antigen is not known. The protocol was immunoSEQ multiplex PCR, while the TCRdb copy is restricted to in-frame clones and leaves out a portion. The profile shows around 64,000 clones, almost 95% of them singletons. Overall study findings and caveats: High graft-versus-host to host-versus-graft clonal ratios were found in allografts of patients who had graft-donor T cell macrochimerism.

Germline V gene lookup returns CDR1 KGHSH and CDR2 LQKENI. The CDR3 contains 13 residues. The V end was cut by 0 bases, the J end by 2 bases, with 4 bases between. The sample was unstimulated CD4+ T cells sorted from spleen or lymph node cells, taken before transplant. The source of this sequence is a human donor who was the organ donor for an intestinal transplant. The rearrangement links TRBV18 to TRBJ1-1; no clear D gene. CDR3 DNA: TGTGCCAGCTCACCACCCGTAAACACTGAAGCTTTCTTT. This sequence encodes CASSPPVNTEAFF.